This entry features one TCR beta chain sequence. The sample is drawn from a study of control samples from healthy donors and cancer patients. Produced via immunoSEQ multiplex PCR; TCRdb's table is partial and in-frame only. The sample records about 130,000 clones, over 80% being singletons. This TCR came from a woman aged 45-65 years in good health. What was sequenced was blood.

CDR3: CASSQEGFGSAFF. Written as DNA, the CDR3 is TGCGCCAGCAGCCAAGAAGGTTTCGGATCCGCTTTCTTT. The rearrangement links TRBV4-1 to TRBJ1-1; no reliable D call. The CDR3 length is 13 residues. The germline V gene has CDR1 MGHRA and CDR2 YSYEKL. With 0 bases removed from V and 11 bases from J, the gap between germline ends came to 13 bases.